The T cell receptor beta chain under discussion was sequenced for a study of blood T cell repertoires in COVID-19. About the research overall: Sites across the United States, Italy and Spain contributed samples from acute and convalescent COVID-19. Sources were T cells, B-cell-depleted T cells, or PBMCs; the material itself was cDNA or gDNA.

The J segment lost 5 bases and the V segment lost 5 bases, leaving 10 bases of the junction unmatched. The CDR3 is 16 amino acids. In germline, CDR1 is SEHNR, CDR2 FQNEAQ (reference sequence). In the original workflow: The assay estimated nucleated cells by amplifying reference gene primers. The data were produced by immunoSEQ multiplex PCR, yet TCRdb's version contains in-frame clones alone and is incomplete. D and trimming come from the DNA, and the V and J calls and clone size come from that table. Here the sample spans 35,000 to 45,000 clones, about four fifths being singletons. This TCR was sampled from a human donor in a cohort sampled during active COVID-19. V gene TRBV7-9 combines with J gene TRBJ2-3, with 10 bases aligning to TRBD2. The sequenced sample was peripheral blood. CDR3 region: CASSQGLAVTGDTQYF. The CDR3 region has the DNA TGTGCCAGCAGCCAAGGACTAGCGGTTACCGGAGATACGCAGTATTTT.